Listed here are 23 T cell receptor beta chains from one sample, sequenced in a study of OX40 agonist ivuxolimab in advanced cancers. Data came from immunoSEQ multiplex PCR; TCRdb stores just in-frame clones and leaves some out. The sample comprises around 70,000 clones, approximately 92% of which are singletons, and roughly an eighth rests with the top ten. The sample in question was CD4+ or CD8+ T cells sorted from blood, obtained in a trial of the OX40 agonist ivuxolimab. These TCRs come from an adult with an advanced solid tumor such as melanoma, head and neck, liver or kidney cancer.

CDR3 in DNA: TGTGCCAGCAGTTTATACGGGACTAGCGGGAGAAGGAGCACAGATACGCAGTATTTT. This gives the protein CASSLYGTSGRRSTDTQYF. This chain joins TRBV28 and TRBJ2-3, with TRBD2 matching over 14 bases. This CDR3 region has 19 residues. V shed 1 base, J shed 0 bases, and the junction held 6 bases outside the gene matches. CDR1 MDHEN and CDR2 SYDVKM come from the germline V gene.

The genes are TRBV4-2 and TRBJ2-7, with TRBD2 as a possible D gene (5 bases). From germline, CDR1 is LGHNA and CDR2 YNFKEQ. The CDR3 runs 13 residues. V lost 1 base and J 6 bases, leaving 10 bases between the germline ends. The CDR3 sequence is CASSQASIPEQYF. Here the CDR3 DNA reads TGTGCCAGCAGCCAAGCTAGCATTCCCGAGCAGTACTTC.

The V call is TRBV4-1, the J call TRBJ1-5, with a weak D call TRBD1 (6 bases). Trimming left V 4 bases short and J 3 bases short, with 22 bases between. The CDR3 is 18 amino acids. Germline assignment: CDR1 MGHRA and CDR2 YSYEKL. DNA for the CDR3: TGCGCCAGCAGCCCTGGGTGGGCAGGGGCGGATTTCAATCAGCCCCAGCATTTT. Amino acids: CASSPGWAGADFNQPQHF.

This clone was found once. The V gene is TRBV9, the J gene TRBJ2-1, with TRBD2 matching 9 bases. Germline V gene data show CDR1 as SGDLS and CDR2 as YYNGEE. The CDR3 contains 17 residues. V gave up 2 bases and J gave up 4 bases; unmatched junction bases: 10. CDR3 sequence reads: CASSVGIAGDSYNEQFF. The CDR3 DNA follows: TGTGCCAGCAGCGTTGGAATAGCGGGAGATTCTTACAATGAGCAGTTCTTC.

The chain is built from TRBV7-9 and TRBJ2-2, with 8 bases that match TRBD2. This CDR3 contains 14 residues. CDR1 SEHNR and CDR2 FQNEAQ come from the germline V gene (reference sequence). V lost 3 bases, J lost 7 bases, and 4 bases stayed unmatched. The CDR3 loop reads CASSFAGGIGELFF. CDR3 coding DNA: TGTGCCAGCAGCTTCGCGGGGGGCATCGGGGAGCTGTTTTTT.

The chain joins TRBV28 to TRBJ2-3; 11 bases are shared with TRBD2. Germline assignment: CDR1 MDHEN and CDR2 SYDVKM. This CDR3 has 16 amino acids. The V gene end was trimmed by 3 bases and the J gene end by 5 bases; junction bases not matched to a gene: 7. The CDR3 protein is CASSLIAGGRGDTQYF. CDR3 bases: TGTGCCAGCAGTTTGATAGCGGGGGGGCGAGGAGATACGCAGTATTTT.

The rearrangement joins TRBV7-7 to TRBJ2-2; 8 bases align to TRBD2. The germline CDR1 and CDR2 sequences are SSHAT and FNYEAQ (reference sequence). This CDR3 is built from 11 residues. The DNA of the CDR3 is TGTGCTAGCGGGGATCCCGGGGAGCTGTTTTTT. This gives the protein CASGDPGELFF.

The genes are TRBV5-1 and TRBJ2-7, with D unresolved. The CDR3 extends over 15 amino acids. Looked up from germline, CDR1 is SGHRS and CDR2 is YFSETQ. Trimming took off 3 bases at V and 0 bases at J, with 13 bases between the two ends. The CDR3 bases are TGCGCCAGCAGCTCAGGACCTAGTAGCTCCTACGAGCAGTACTTC. Protein product: CASSSGPSSSYEQYF. Full variable domain (rest looked up from reference TRBV5-1 and TRBJ2-7): KAGVTQTPRYLIKTRGQQVTLSCSPISGHRSVSWYQQTPGQGLQFLFEYFSETQRNKGNFPGRFSGRQFSNSRSEMNVSTLELGDSALYLCASSSGPSSSYEQYFGPGTRLTVT.

V gene TRBV25-1 combines with J gene TRBJ1-4; D not resolved. V was shortened by 1 base and J by 6 bases, with 9 bases between the two germline ends. The CDR3 runs to 14 residues. CDR1 is MGHDK and CDR2 is SYGVNS in the germline V gene. CDR3 loop: CASSEWRQYEKLFF. The DNA of the CDR3 is TGTGCCAGCAGTGAATGGAGGCAGTATGAAAAACTGTTTTTT. The full variable domain, completed using reference TRBV25-1 and TRBJ1-4, is EADIYQTPRYLVIGTGKKITLECSQTMGHDKMYWYQQDPGMELHLIHYSYGVNSTEKGDLSSESTVSRIRTEHFPLTLESARPSHTSQYLCASSEWRQYEKLFFGSGTQLSVL.

The J gene is TRBJ1-3, the V gene TRBV4-1; maybe TRBD1 (5 bases). CDR1 and CDR2 from the germline V gene are MGHRA and YSYEKL. This CDR3 is built from 15 residues. Trimming took 4 bases from V and 2 from J, leaving 12 bases between them. CDR3 region: CASSRMDITGNTIYF. CDR3 sequence (DNA): TGCGCCAGCAGCCGAATGGACATAACTGGAAACACCATATATTTT.

The chain's CDR3 is CASSFRGGEEYEQYF. CDR3 DNA sequence: TGCGCCAGCAGCTTCAGAGGGGGCGAAGAGTACGAGCAGTACTTC. J is TRBJ2-7 and V is TRBV5-1, with 7 bases that match TRBD1. The CDR3 extends over 15 amino acids. The germline V gene has CDR1 SGHRS and CDR2 YFSETQ. V shed 2 bases and J 4 bases; nucleotides not matched to a gene: 9.

The chain carries TRBV7-9 and TRBJ2-5; TRBD2 matches 11 bases. V gave up 5 bases and J gave up 1 base; unmatched junction bases: 3. Germline V CDR1 and CDR2: SEHNR, FQNEAQ (reference sequence). The CDR3 totals 15 residues. The CDR3 DNA is TGTGCCAGCAGCAGCCTAGCGGGGGGCCAAGAGACCCAGTACTTC. Encoded protein: CASSSLAGGQETQYF.

CDR3 coding DNA: TGTGCCAGCACCGTTTACCTTTTCGACAGCACGAACACCGGGGAGCTGTTTTTT. Encoded protein: CASTVYLFDSTNTGELFF. The chain joins TRBV28 to TRBJ2-2; maybe TRBD1 (5 bases). The CDR3 loop spans 18 amino acids. Germline V lookup: CDR1 MDHEN, CDR2 SYDVKM. Trimming pared 7 bases from V and 0 bases from J, leaving 21 bases between.

The rearrangement joins TRBV28 to TRBJ1-5; TRBD1 matches 7 bases. Germline V lookup: CDR1 MDHEN, CDR2 SYDVKM. The CDR3 runs to 15 residues. V lost 3 bases, J lost 3 bases, and 5 bases stayed unmatched. As DNA, the CDR3 is TGTGCCAGCAGTTTTGATGACAGGGTCAATCAGCCCCAGCATTTT. It yields the protein CASSFDDRVNQPQHF.

The rearrangement uses TRBV5-1 and TRBJ2-1, with TRBD1 matching over 7 bases. Germline V lookup: CDR1 SGHRS, CDR2 YFSETQ. The CDR3 runs to 15 residues. J gave up 6 bases and V 0 bases, and 6 bases lay outside the gene matches. CDR3 protein: CASSLEGASVNEQFF. CDR3 DNA sequence: TGCGCCAGCAGCTTGGAGGGGGCGAGCGTCAATGAGCAGTTCTTC.

The chain couples TRBV7-9 to TRBJ2-3; 8 nucleotides align to TRBD1. The trim removed 5 bases at V and 0 bases at J, leaving 4 bases unmatched. The germline V gene encodes CDR1 SEHNR and CDR2 FQNEAQ (reference sequence). The CDR3 is 15 residues long. CDR3 bases: TGTGCCAGCAGCAGGACAGGGATAAGCACAGATACGCAGTATTTT. Translating it yields CASSRTGISTDTQYF.

The rearrangement links TRBV2 to TRBJ2-7; tentatively, D is TRBD1 or TRBD2 (6 bases each). The CDR3 spans 13 residues. Germline V lookup: CDR1 SNHLY, CDR2 FYNNEI. Between the trimmed V and J ends, which lost 6 bases and 2 bases, there was a span of 11 bases. The CDR3 here is CASRTGRPYEQYF. In DNA, the CDR3 is TGTGCCAGCAGAACAGGGAGGCCCTACGAGCAGTACTTC.

This clone has more than one count but fewer than ten. This chain connects TRBV28 to TRBJ1-2; D is unresolved. CDR3 size: 12 residues. CDR1 MDHEN and CDR2 SYDVKM come from the germline V gene. V was shortened by 4 bases and J by 3 bases, with 6 bases between the two germline ends. CDR3 sequence (DNA): TGTGCCAGCAGTTGGCAAGACTATGGCTACACCTTC. It codes for CASSWQDYGYTF.

V usage is TRBV6-5 and J usage is TRBJ1-2; D not resolved. Looked up from germline, CDR1 is MNHEY and CDR2 is SVGAGI. V lost 6 bases and J lost 8, with 16 bases in between. This CDR3 spans 13 amino acids. Here the CDR3 reads CASSGEGAGGYTF. In nucleotides, the CDR3 is TGTGCCAGCAGCGGGGAGGGAGCGGGGGGCTACACCTTC.

The J gene is TRBJ2-1, the V gene TRBV7-3, with D perhaps matching TRBD2 (6 bases). Germline CDR1 is SGHTA and CDR2 is FQGTGA. The CDR3 runs to 16 residues. V shed 5 bases and J shed 0 bases, with 14 bases lying between them. The CDR3 DNA follows: TGTGCCAGCAGCGCATTCGCCGGGAGCTCCTACAATGAGCAGTTCTTC. Amino acid sequence: CASSAFAGSSYNEQFF.

The chain has TRBV5-1 and TRBJ2-7; D unresolved. V was trimmed by 0 bases and J by 5 bases, leaving 12 bases between them. The V gene's germline CDR1 is SGHRS and CDR2 YFSETQ. CDR3 length: 14 residues. In nucleotides, the CDR3 is TGCGCCAGCAGCTTGGATCCCATATCGAACGAGCAGTACTTC. Translated, it gives CASSLDPISNEQYF.

The chain joins TRBV4-1 to TRBJ1-2, with D uncertain. V lost 5 bases and J lost 0, with 10 bases in between. CDR1 MGHRA and CDR2 YSYEKL come from the germline V gene. This CDR3 is 14 amino acids long. CDR3 sequence: CASSRERANYGYTF. The CDR3, as DNA: TGCGCCAGCAGCAGGGAACGAGCTAACTATGGCTACACCTTC.

This clone was seen once. The rearrangement uses TRBV7-9 and TRBJ2-3; 10 bases line up with TRBD2. Per germline, CDR1 SEHNR and CDR2 FQNEAQ (reference sequence). Germline trimming cut 1 base from V and 1 base from J; bases unmatched to any gene: 5. The CDR3 sequence is 17 residues long. The CDR3 region has the DNA TGTGCCAGCAGCTTAGGGGCCGGGACTAGCGGCACAGATACGCAGTATTTT. Protein sequence: CASSLGAGTSGTDTQYF.